These 15 T cell receptor beta chains came from one sample sequenced in a study of PD-1 blockade in mismatch repair-deficient tumors. The repertoire was sequenced with immunoSEQ multiplex PCR; TCRdb's copy has only in-frame clones and lacks some. The sample shows approximately 79,000 clones, more than 80% of them seen only once. The sample in question was peripheral blood, obtained 44 weeks after starting pembrolizumab. Every receptor here comes from an adult with mismatch repair-deficient cancer.

The chain uses TRBV30 and TRBJ2-1, with D possibly being TRBD2 (5 bases). Germline V gene lookup returns CDR1 GTSNPN and CDR2 SVGIG (reference sequence). V lost 7 bases, J lost 0 bases, and 13 bases lay in between. The CDR3 is 14 residues long. CDR3 sequence: CASLAMSSYNEQFF. CDR3 bases: TGTGCCTCGTTAGCGATGAGCTCCTACAATGAGCAGTTCTTC.

This chain joins TRBV11-3 and TRBJ2-1, with 8 bases matching TRBD1. V shed 4 bases, J shed 6 bases, and the junction held 5 bases outside the gene matches. CDR1 and CDR2 (germline): SGHNT, YENEEA. This CDR3 has 14 residues. CDR3 sequence: CASSSGQGGNEQFF. Here the CDR3 DNA reads TGTGCCAGCAGCTCTGGACAGGGAGGCAATGAGCAGTTCTTC.

This sequence joins TRBV27 and TRBJ2-1, with 12 bases matching TRBD2. The CDR3 consists of 17 residues. Germline values: CDR1 MNHEY, CDR2 SMNVEV (reference sequence). Germline trimming cut 2 bases from V and 5 bases from J; bases unmatched to any gene: 7. CDR3 protein: CASSLLTSGRQDNEQFF. The CDR3, as DNA: TGTGCCAGCAGTTTACTGACTAGCGGGAGACAGGACAATGAGCAGTTCTTC.

The rearrangement uses TRBV27 and TRBJ2-1; possible D gene TRBD1, 6 bases. Between the trimmed V and J ends, which lost 1 base and 0 bases, there was a span of 7 bases. The CDR3 consists of 15 residues. CDR1 is MNHEY, CDR2 SMNVEV, per germline (reference sequence). The CDR3 sequence: CASSLYRDSYNEQFF. For the CDR3, the DNA is TGTGCCAGCAGTTTATACAGGGACTCCTACAATGAGCAGTTCTTC.

The gene calls are TRBV5-1 and TRBJ2-7, with D unclear. The germline V and J ends were trimmed by 0 bases and 7 bases, with 14 bases remaining between them. This CDR3 region has 14 residues. The germline V gene has CDR1 SGHRS and CDR2 YFSETQ. This CDR3 reads CASSLAGQSVEQYF. In DNA form, the CDR3 reads TGCGCCAGCAGCTTGGCCGGGCAGTCGGTGGAGCAGTACTTC.

V and J are TRBV19 and TRBJ2-2; 13 bases are shared with TRBD2. Germline CDR1 and CDR2: LNHDA and SQIVND (reference sequence). This CDR3 region has 15 residues. V shed 7 bases, J shed 4 bases, and the junction held 3 bases outside the gene matches. The CDR3, as DNA: TGTGCCAGTAATCGACTAGCGGGAGGCACCGGGGAGCTGTTTTTT. This sequence encodes CASNRLAGGTGELFF.

V and J are TRBV11-2 and TRBJ1-4; maybe TRBD1 (6 bases). The CDR3 is 15 residues long. Per the germline V gene, CDR1 is SGHAT and CDR2 is FQNNGV. V lost 5 bases, J lost 5 bases, and 15 bases lay in between. The CDR3 region is CASSGGAGFNEKLFF. CDR3 nucleotides: TGTGCCAGCAGCGGGGGCGCAGGGTTCAATGAAAAACTGTTTTTT.

This clone was seen at least ten times. V usage is TRBV18 and J usage is TRBJ1-1; TRBD1 matches 8 bases. Trimming took 5 bases from V and 4 from J; bases not matched to a gene: 6. Germline-derived CDR1 and CDR2 are KGHSH and LQKENI. This CDR3 has 14 amino acids. CDR3 DNA: TGTGCCAGCTCAGTGGACAGGGAGGCCACTGAAGCTTTCTTT. Translation: CASSVDREATEAFF.

This rearrangement joins TRBV7-9 to TRBJ2-6; D remains unclear. Germline V gives CDR1 SEHNR, CDR2 FQNEAQ (reference sequence). CDR3 length: 16 amino acids. Trimming pared 1 base from V and 0 bases from J, leaving 7 bases between. This CDR3 reads CASSLVGGSGANVLTF. CDR3 coding DNA: TGTGCCAGCAGCTTAGTTGGTGGCTCTGGGGCCAACGTCCTGACTTTC.

The CDR3 loop is CASSLPLSGGGTEAFF. CDR3 DNA sequence: TGTGCCAGTAGCTTACCACTGTCCGGGGGTGGGACTGAAGCTTTCTTT. V usage is TRBV19 and J usage is TRBJ1-1; weak D call: TRBD1 (5 bases). Germline CDR1 LNHDA, CDR2 SQIVND (reference sequence). Deletions cut 6 bases from V and 5 bases from J, with 22 bases between. This CDR3 is built from 16 residues.

This chain links TRBV30 with TRBJ1-5; D is unresolved. Germline V CDR1 and CDR2: GTSNPN, SVGIG (reference sequence). Trimming left V 1 base short and J 5 bases short, with 9 bases between. The CDR3 covers 13 residues. For the CDR3, the DNA is TGTGCCTGGAGTGCAGGATTCCATCAGCCCCAGCATTTT. This encodes CAWSAGFHQPQHF.

The rearrangement uses TRBV11-2 and TRBJ2-7; 7 bases fit TRBD1. Germline values: CDR1 SGHAT, CDR2 FQNNGV. After removal of 6 bases from V and 3 bases from J, the junction contained 8 bases not matched to a gene. CDR3 length: 14 amino acids. The CDR3 region has the DNA TGTGCCAGCAGGGGACAGCCCTTAATCTACGAGCAGTACTTC. Amino acids: CASRGQPLIYEQYF. The full variable domain, in which reference TRBV11-2 and TRBJ2-7 provide the parts outside the CDR3, is EAGVAQSPRYKIIEKRQSVAFWCNPISGHATLYWYQQILGQGPKLLIQFQNNGVVDDSQLPKDRFSAERLKGVDSTLKIQPAKLEDSAVYLCASRGQPLIYEQYFGPGTRLTVT.

The chain combines TRBV7-3 with TRBJ2-1; 12 positions agree with TRBD2. The germline V gene encodes CDR1 SGHTA and CDR2 FQGTGA. V was clipped by 1 base and J by 1 base; unmatched bases: 17. The CDR3 contains 22 residues. CDR3 region: CASSLRTSGISLGSVSYNEQFF. In DNA form, the CDR3 reads TGTGCCAGCAGCTTAAGGACTAGCGGGATTTCTTTAGGGAGTGTTTCCTACAATGAGCAGTTCTTC.

Written as DNA, the CDR3 is TGTGCCAGCAGTTACGGGACAGGGTTTAACACTGAAGCTTTCTTT. This encodes CASSYGTGFNTEAFF. This chain links TRBV6-6 with TRBJ1-1, with 9 bases lining up with TRBD1. After removal of 2 bases from V and 2 bases from J, the junction contained 3 bases not matched to a gene. The length of the CDR3 is 15 residues. Germline lookup yields CDR1 MNHNY and CDR2 SVGAGI (reference sequence).

This chain joins TRBV9 and TRBJ1-1; TRBD1 is a possible D gene (5 bases). CDR1 is SGDLS and CDR2 is YYNGEE in the germline V gene. Trimming cost V 4 bases and J 3 bases, with 10 bases left between them. The CDR3 loop spans 13 amino acids. CDR3 region: CASSPRADTEAFF. For the CDR3, the DNA is TGTGCCAGCAGCCCCAGGGCGGACACTGAAGCTTTCTTT. The whole variable domain, filled in from reference TRBV9 and TRBJ1-1, reads DSGVTQTPKHLITATGQRVTLRCSPRSGDLSVYWYQQSLDQGLQFLIQYYNGEERAKGNILERFSAQQFPDLHSELNLSSLELGDSALYFCASSPRADTEAFFGQGTRLTVV.